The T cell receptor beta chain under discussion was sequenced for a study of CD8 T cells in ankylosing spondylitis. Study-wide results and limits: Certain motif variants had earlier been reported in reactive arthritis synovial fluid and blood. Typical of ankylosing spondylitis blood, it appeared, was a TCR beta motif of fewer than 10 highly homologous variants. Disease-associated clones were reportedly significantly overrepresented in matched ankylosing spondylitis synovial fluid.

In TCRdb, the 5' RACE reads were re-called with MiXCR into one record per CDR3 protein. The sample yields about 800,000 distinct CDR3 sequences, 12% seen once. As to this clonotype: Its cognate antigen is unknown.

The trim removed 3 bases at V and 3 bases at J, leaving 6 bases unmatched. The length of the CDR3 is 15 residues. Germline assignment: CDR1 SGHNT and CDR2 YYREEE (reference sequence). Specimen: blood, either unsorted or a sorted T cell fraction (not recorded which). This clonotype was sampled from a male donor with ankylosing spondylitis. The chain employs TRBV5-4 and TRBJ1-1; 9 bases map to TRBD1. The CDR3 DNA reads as TGTGCCAGCAGCTCTGGGGGGACAGGGTACACTGAAGCTTTCTTT. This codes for CASSSGGTGYTEAFF.